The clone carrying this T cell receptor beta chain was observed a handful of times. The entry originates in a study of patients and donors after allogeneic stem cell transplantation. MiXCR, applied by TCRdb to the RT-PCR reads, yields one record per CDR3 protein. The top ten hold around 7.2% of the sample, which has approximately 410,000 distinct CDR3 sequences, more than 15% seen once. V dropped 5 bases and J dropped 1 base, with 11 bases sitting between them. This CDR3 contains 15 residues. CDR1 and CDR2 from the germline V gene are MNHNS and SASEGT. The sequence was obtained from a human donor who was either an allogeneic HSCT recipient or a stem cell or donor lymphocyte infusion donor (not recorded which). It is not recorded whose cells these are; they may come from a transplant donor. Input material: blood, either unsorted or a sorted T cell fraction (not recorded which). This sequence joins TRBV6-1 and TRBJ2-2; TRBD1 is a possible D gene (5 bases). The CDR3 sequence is CASSPGRVNTGELFF. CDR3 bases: TGTGCCAGCAGTCCCGGCAGGGTGAACACCGGGGAGCTGTTTTTT.